In this sample, the clone carrying this T cell receptor beta chain turned up once. The data belong to a study of blood T cells in healthy people across ages. Germline lookup yields CDR1 SGHRS and CDR2 YFSETQ. This CDR3 has 15 amino acids. Trimming stripped 4 bases from V and 4 bases from J, with 15 bases between. Together with a sample-barcoded 5' primer, a J-beta primer mix was included in a second PCR lasting about 7 to 11 cycles. TCRdb fed the 5' RACE reads into MiXCR, producing one record per CDR3 protein. Seen here are over 300,000 distinct CDR3 sequences, approximately 51% observed once, and the top ten hold 50% to 65%.

The sequenced sample consisted of blood. The chain is built from TRBV5-1 and TRBJ2-1; D may be TRBD1 (6 bases). This sequence originates from a man in his 60s in good health. CDR3 in DNA: TGCGCCAGCAGCCAAACCCCGGGACAATACAATGAGCAGTTCTTC. It specifies CASSQTPGQYNEQFF.